The 14 T cell receptor beta chains below all came from one sample that was sequenced in a study of a mutant IDH1 vaccine in newly diagnosed glioma. Their antigen targets remain unknown. Sequencing was performed with immunoSEQ multiplex PCR; in TCRdb, only in-frame clones are kept and a portion is missing. Of over 35,000 clones listed, roughly nine tenths are singletons. The time point denotes: week 5, during vaccination. Doses consisted of 300 ug of mutant IDH1 20-mer peptide each, paired with topical imiquimod. The sequencing used PBMCs, collected from a glioma patient whose treatment included an IDH1 peptide vaccine. All receptors come from a man aged 50 or older with glioma.

This clone has only a few counts. The V call is TRBV10-3, the J call TRBJ1-2; the D gene is possibly TRBD1 (6 bases). V was clipped by 6 bases and J by 4 bases, with 21 bases between them. Germline V gene data show CDR1 as ENHRY and CDR2 as SYGVKD. CDR3 length equals 16 residues. The CDR3 is CAIREGGAGGGYGYTF. CDR3 nucleotide sequence: TGTGCCATCAGGGAGGGGGGGGCCGGGGGCGGCTATGGCTACACCTTC.

In DNA, the CDR3 is TGTGCCAGCAGCCGCGGGGGGCGGACCGGCGGGCCCTACATTCAGTACTTC. This codes for CASSRGGRTGGPYIQYF. The V call is TRBV5-6, the J call TRBJ2-4, with 8 bases that match TRBD2. Germline values: CDR1 SGHDT, CDR2 YYEEEE. Trimming cost V 4 bases and J 8 bases; bases outside gene matches: 17. The CDR3 sequence is 17 residues long.

The V call is TRBV27, the J call TRBJ1-5, with TRBD1 as a possible D gene (5 bases). This CDR3 comprises 16 residues. V lost 0 bases to trimming and J lost 3 bases, with 12 bases between them. Germline V CDR1 and CDR2: MNHEY, SMNVEV (reference sequence). The CDR3 DNA reads TGTGCCAGCAGTTTATCAGGGACCGCTATCAATCAGCCCCAGCATTTT. Its protein is CASSLSGTAINQPQHF.

The gene calls are TRBV7-9 and TRBJ1-1; D gene uncertain. V lost 3 bases and J lost 1, with 0 bases in between. CDR3 length: 11 amino acids. Germline V gene lookup returns CDR1 SEHNR and CDR2 FQNEAQ (reference sequence). DNA for the CDR3: TGTGCCAGCAGCTTGAACACTGAAGCTTTCTTT. It translates to CASSLNTEAFF.

V gene TRBV5-1 combines with J gene TRBJ1-1; D uncertain. The CDR3 is 15 amino acids. V lost 0 bases, J lost 1 base, and 10 bases lay in between. Germline V gene sequence: CDR1 SGHRS, CDR2 YFSETQ. The CDR3 region has the DNA TGCGCCAGCAGCTTGGCCCCTGGAGGGAACACTGAAGCTTTCTTT. Translated, it gives CASSLAPGGNTEAFF.

Here the CDR3 reads CASSVGNSPYTGELFF. Here the CDR3 DNA reads TGTGCCAGCAGCGTAGGAAACAGCCCTTACACCGGGGAGCTGTTTTTT. V and J are TRBV9 and TRBJ2-2; D is undetermined. The ends were cut back, 0 bases at V and 3 bases at J, with 12 bases in the middle. CDR1 is SGDLS, CDR2 YYNGEE, per germline. The CDR3 length is 16 residues.

The chain uses TRBV19 and TRBJ1-1, with no clear D. This CDR3 spans 13 amino acids. V lost 6 bases, J lost 3 bases, and 11 bases lay in between. Germline CDR1 is LNHDA and CDR2 is SQIVND (reference sequence). CDR3 nucleotide sequence: TGTGCCAGTAGCTTACAGTCCTACACTGAAGCTTTCTTT. Translation gives CASSLQSYTEAFF. Full variable domain (remainder filled in from reference TRBV19 and TRBJ1-1): DGGITQSPKYLFRKEGQNVTLSCEQNLNHDAMYWYRQDPGQGLRLIYYSQIVNDFQKGDIAEGYSVSREKKESFPLTVTSAQKNPTAFYLCASSLQSYTEAFFGQGTRLTVV.

This rearrangement joins TRBV4-3 to TRBJ1-4, with 7 nucleotides matching TRBD1. Germline V gene data show CDR1 as LGHNA and CDR2 as YSLEER. The CDR3 spans 16 residues. V lost 4 bases and J lost 5; bases outside the gene matches: 10. This CDR3 reads CASSRGGGAPNEKLFF. In DNA form, the CDR3 reads TGCGCCAGCAGCCGAGGAGGGGGCGCCCCGAATGAAAAACTGTTTTTT.

The chain couples TRBV7-2 to TRBJ1-2, with TRBD1 as a possible D gene (5 bases). This CDR3 has 15 residues. Trimming left V 3 bases short and J 4 bases short, with 15 bases between. Germline values: CDR1 SGHTA, CDR2 FQGNSA. CDR3 sequence reads: CASSLERGRGYGYTF. The CDR3 DNA is TGTGCCAGCAGCTTGGAGAGGGGACGGGGCTATGGCTACACCTTC.

The chain uses TRBV11-1 and TRBJ1-2; 10 positions agree with TRBD1. The CDR3 loop spans 16 amino acids. Germline V lookup: CDR1 SGHAT, CDR2 FQDESV (reference sequence). The junction had 13 bases not matched to a gene; V was cut back by 8 bases and J by 4 bases. The CDR3 loop reads CASSGSAGQGFYGYTF. In DNA, the CDR3 is TGTGCCAGCTCAGGGTCGGCGGGACAGGGGTTCTATGGCTACACCTTC. The variable domain in full, with the rest retrieved from reference TRBV11-1 and TRBJ1-2, is EAEVAQSPRYKITEKSQAVAFWCDPISGHATLYWYRQILGQGPELLVQFQDESVVDDSQLPKDRFSAERLKGVDSTLKIQPAELGDSAMYLCASSGSAGQGFYGYTFGSGTRLTVV.

Concerning this clone: One end of the junction is discordant with germline, which a read error may explain. The rearrangement links TRBV7-7 to TRBJ1-2; 8 positions agree with TRBD1. Germline V gives CDR1 SSHAT, CDR2 FNYEAQ (reference sequence). The CDR3 length is 11 residues. CDR3 DNA: TGTGCTAGCAGAGACAGGGGTATGCACACCTTC. Its translation is CASRDRGMHTF.

This chain uses TRBV29-1 with TRBJ2-7; 10 positions agree with TRBD1. J was trimmed by 5 bases and V by 5 bases; bases with no gene match: 9. CDR1 SQVTM and CDR2 ANQGSEA come from the germline V gene. This CDR3 has 14 residues. The CDR3 DNA reads TGCAGCGTTATGTTTAGGGACAGGGGTGACGAGCAGTACTTC. Translated: CSVMFRDRGDEQYF.

The chain couples TRBV19 to TRBJ2-7; D tentatively fits TRBD1 or TRBD2 (5 bases each). This CDR3 is 14 amino acids long. Germline V gene data show CDR1 as LNHDA and CDR2 as SQIVND (reference sequence). V was pared by 8 bases and J by 0 bases, with 14 bases between. CDR3 nucleotides: TGTGCCAGTCCGTGTAAGGGGAGCTCCTACGAGCAGTACTTC. It yields the protein CASPCKGSSYEQYF.

The chain links TRBV14 to TRBJ1-6, with no clear D. V was clipped by 0 bases and J by 11 bases, with 5 bases between them. Germline CDR1 and CDR2: SGHDN and FVKESK. The CDR3 contains 12 residues. The CDR3 reads CASSQELPPLHF. The CDR3 DNA reads as TGTGCCAGCAGCCAAGAACTTCCACCCCTCCACTTT.